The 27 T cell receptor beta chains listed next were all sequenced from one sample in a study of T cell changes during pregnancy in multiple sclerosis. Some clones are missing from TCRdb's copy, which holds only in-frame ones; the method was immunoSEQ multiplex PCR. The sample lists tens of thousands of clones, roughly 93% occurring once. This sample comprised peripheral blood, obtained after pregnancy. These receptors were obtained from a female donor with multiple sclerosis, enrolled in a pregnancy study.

The CDR3: CASSRDMNTEAFF. DNA for the CDR3: TGTGCCAGCAGCCGGGACATGAACACTGAAGCTTTCTTT. The chain combines TRBV5-4 with TRBJ1-1, with D possibly TRBD1 on 6 matching bases. The V end lost 4 bases, the J end lost 0 bases, and 7 bases lay between the germline ends. The CDR3 is 13 amino acids. Germline CDR1 and CDR2: SGHNT and YYREEE (reference sequence).

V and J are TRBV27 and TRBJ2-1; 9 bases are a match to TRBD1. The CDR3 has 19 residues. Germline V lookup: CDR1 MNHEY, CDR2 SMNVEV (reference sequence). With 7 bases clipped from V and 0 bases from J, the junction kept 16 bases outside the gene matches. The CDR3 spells CASIREGQGPGSSYNEQFF. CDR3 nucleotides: TGTGCCAGCATTAGAGAAGGACAGGGGCCTGGAAGCTCCTACAATGAGCAGTTCTTC.

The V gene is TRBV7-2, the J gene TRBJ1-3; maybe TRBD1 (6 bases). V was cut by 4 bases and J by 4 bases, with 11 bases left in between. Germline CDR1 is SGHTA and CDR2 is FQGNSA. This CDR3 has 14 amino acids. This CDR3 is CASSSGTSGNTIYF. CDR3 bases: TGTGCCAGCAGCTCCGGGACATCCGGAAACACCATATATTTT.

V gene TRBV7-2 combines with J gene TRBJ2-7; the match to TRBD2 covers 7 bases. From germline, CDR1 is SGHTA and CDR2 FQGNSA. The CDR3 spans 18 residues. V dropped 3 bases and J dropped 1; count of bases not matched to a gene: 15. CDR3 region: CASSFLVTGGVLSYEQYF. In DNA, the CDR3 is TGTGCCAGCAGCTTTTTAGTTACGGGGGGAGTTCTTTCCTACGAGCAGTACTTC.

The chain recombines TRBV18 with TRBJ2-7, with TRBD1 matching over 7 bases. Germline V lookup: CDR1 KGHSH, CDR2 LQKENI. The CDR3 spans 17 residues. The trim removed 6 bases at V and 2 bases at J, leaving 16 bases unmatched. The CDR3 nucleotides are TGTGCCAGCTCCTACCACGTTGACAGGGAGTTAACCTACGAGCAGTACTTC. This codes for CASSYHVDRELTYEQYF.

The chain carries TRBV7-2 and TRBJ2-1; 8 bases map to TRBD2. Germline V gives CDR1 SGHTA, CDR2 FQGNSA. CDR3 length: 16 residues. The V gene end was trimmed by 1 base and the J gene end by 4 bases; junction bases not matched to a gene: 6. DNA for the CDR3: TGTGCCAGCAGCTTAGATACGGGAGGGCCATACAATGAGCAGTTCTTC. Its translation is CASSLDTGGPYNEQFF.

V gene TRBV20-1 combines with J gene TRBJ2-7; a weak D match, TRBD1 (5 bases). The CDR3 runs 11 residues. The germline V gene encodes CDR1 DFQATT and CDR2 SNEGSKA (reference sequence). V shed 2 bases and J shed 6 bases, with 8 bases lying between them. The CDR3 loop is CSARQGSEQYF. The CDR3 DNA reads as TGCAGTGCTAGACAGGGCTCCGAGCAGTACTTC.

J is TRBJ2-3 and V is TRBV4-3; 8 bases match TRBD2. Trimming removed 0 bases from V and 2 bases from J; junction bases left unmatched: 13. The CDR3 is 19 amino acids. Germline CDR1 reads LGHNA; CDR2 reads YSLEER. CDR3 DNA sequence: TGCGCCAGCAGCCAAGATCAAATTGTAGCGGGACGTATCACAGATACGCAGTATTTT. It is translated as CASSQDQIVAGRITDTQYF.

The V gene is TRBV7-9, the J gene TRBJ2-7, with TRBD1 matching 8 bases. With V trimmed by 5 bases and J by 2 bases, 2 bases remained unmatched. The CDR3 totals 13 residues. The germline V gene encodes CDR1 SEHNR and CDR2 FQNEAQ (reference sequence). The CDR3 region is CASSGDRTYEQYF. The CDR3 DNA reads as TGTGCCAGCAGCGGGGACAGGACCTACGAGCAGTACTTC. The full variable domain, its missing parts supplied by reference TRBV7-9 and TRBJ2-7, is DTGVSQNPRHKITKRGQNVTFRCDPISEHNRLYWYRQTLGQGPEFLTYFQNEAQLEKSRLLSDRFSAERPKGSFSTLEIQRTEQGDSAMYLCASSGDRTYEQYFGPGTRLTVT.

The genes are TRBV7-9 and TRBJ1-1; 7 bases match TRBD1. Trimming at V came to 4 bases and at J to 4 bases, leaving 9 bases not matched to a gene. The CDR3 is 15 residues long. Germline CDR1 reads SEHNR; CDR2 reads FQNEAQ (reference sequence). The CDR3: CASSSRGRGSTEAFF. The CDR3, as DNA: TGTGCCAGCAGCTCCAGGGGGAGAGGAAGCACTGAAGCTTTCTTT.

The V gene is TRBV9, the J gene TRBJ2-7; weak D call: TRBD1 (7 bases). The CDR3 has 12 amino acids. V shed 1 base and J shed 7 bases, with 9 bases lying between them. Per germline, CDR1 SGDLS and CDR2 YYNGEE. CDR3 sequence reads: CASSVQGGEQYF. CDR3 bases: TGTGCCAGCAGCGTACAGGGGGGTGAGCAGTACTTC.

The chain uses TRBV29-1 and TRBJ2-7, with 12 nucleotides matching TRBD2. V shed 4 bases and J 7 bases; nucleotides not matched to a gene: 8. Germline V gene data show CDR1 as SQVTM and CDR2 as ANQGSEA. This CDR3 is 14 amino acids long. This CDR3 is CSVGTSGTGDEQYF. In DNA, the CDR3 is TGCAGCGTTGGGACTAGCGGGACCGGTGATGAGCAGTACTTC.

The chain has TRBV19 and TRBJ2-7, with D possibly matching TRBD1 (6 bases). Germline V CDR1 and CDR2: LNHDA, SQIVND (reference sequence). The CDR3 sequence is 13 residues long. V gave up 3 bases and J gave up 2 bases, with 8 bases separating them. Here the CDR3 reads CASSIQGPYEQYF. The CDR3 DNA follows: TGTGCCAGTAGTATCCAGGGGCCCTACGAGCAGTACTTC.

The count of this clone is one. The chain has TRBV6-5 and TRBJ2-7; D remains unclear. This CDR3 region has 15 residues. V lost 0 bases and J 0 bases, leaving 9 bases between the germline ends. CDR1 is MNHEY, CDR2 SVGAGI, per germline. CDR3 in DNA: TGTGCCAGCAGTTACTCATGGCACTACTCCTACGAGCAGTACTTC. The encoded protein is CASSYSWHYSYEQYF.

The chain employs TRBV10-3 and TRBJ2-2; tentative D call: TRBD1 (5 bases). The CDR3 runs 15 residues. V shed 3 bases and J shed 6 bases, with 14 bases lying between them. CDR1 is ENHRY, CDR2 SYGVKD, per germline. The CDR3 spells CAISEFGQGAGELFF. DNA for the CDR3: TGTGCCATCAGTGAATTCGGGCAGGGCGCCGGGGAGCTGTTTTTT.

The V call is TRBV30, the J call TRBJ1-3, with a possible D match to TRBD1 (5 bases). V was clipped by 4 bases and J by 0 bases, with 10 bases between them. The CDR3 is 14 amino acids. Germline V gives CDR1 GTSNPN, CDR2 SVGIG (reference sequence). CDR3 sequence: CAWTGLGSGNTIYF. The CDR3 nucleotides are TGTGCCTGGACAGGGCTTGGCTCTGGAAACACCATATATTTT.

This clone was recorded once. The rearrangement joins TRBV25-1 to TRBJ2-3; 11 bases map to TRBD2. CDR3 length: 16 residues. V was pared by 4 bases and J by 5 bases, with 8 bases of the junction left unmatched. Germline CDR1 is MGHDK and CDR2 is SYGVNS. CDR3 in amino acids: CASSAPGLAGGDTQYF. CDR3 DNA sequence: TGTGCCAGCAGTGCCCCGGGGCTAGCGGGAGGAGATACGCAGTATTTT.

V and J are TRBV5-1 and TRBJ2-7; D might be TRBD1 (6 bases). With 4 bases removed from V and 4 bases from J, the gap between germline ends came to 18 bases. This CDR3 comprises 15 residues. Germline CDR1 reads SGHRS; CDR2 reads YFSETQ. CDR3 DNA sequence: TGCGCCAGCAGCCCTCCGACAGGAGGAGAATACGAGCAGTACTTC. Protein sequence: CASSPPTGGEYEQYF.

The CDR3 DNA reads TGCAGCGTCAAAGACAGGGTGAACACTGAAGCTTTCTTT. Protein: CSVKDRVNTEAFF. The chain is built from TRBV29-1 and TRBJ1-1; TRBD1 matches 7 bases. V lost 6 bases, J lost 0 bases, and 4 bases stayed unmatched. CDR1 SQVTM and CDR2 ANQGSEA come from the germline V gene. The CDR3 contains 13 residues. Supplemented by reference TRBV29-1 and TRBJ1-1, the full variable domain reads SAVISQKPSRDICQRGTSLTIQCQVDSQVTMMFWYRQQPGQSLTLIATANQGSEATYESGFVIDKFPISRPNLTFSTLTVSNMSPEDSSIYLCSVKDRVNTEAFFGQGTRLTVV.

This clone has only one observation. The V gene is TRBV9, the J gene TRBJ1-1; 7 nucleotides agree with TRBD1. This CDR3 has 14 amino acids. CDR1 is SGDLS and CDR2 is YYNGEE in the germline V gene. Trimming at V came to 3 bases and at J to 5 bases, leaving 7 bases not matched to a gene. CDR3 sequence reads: CASSALRQGTEAFF. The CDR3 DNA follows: TGTGCCAGCAGCGCGTTACGACAGGGAACTGAAGCTTTCTTT.

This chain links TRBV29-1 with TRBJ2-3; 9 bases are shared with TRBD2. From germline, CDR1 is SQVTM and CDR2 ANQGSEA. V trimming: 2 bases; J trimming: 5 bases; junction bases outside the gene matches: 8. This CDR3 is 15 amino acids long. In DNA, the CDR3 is TGCAGCGTTGAATTAGCGGGAGTACGCGGAGATACGCAGTATTTT. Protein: CSVELAGVRGDTQYF.

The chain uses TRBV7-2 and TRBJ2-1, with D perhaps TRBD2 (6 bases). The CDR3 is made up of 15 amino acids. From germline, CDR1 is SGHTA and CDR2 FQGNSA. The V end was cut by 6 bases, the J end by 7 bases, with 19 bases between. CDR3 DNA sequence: TGTGCCAGCAGGCTTGAATCCGTTGGGGGGAATGAGCAGTTCTTC. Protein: CASRLESVGGNEQFF.

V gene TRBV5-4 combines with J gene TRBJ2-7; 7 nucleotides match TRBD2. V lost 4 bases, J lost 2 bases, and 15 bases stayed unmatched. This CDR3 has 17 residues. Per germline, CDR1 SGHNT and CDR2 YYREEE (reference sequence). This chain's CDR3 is CASSKTPTSATPYEQYF. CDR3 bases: TGTGCCAGCAGCAAAACCCCCACTAGCGCCACTCCCTACGAGCAGTACTTC.

DNA of the CDR3: TGTGCCAGTAGTAAAATTACCTACAATGAGCAGTTCTTC. Translated, it gives CASSKITYNEQFF. The gene calls are TRBV19 and TRBJ2-1; D is undetermined. This CDR3 has 13 residues. V lost 4 bases and J 2 bases, leaving 6 bases between the germline ends. Germline CDR1 LNHDA, CDR2 SQIVND (reference sequence).

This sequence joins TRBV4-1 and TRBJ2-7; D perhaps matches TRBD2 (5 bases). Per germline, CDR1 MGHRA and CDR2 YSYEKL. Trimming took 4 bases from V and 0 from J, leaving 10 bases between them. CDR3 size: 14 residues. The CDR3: CASSPYGGSYEQYF. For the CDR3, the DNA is TGCGCCAGCAGCCCCTACGGAGGCTCCTACGAGCAGTACTTC.

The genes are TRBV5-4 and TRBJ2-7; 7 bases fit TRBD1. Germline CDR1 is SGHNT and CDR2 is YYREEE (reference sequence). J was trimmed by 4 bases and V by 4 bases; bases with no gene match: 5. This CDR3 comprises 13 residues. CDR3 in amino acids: CASSGTGDYEQYF. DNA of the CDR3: TGTGCCAGCAGCGGAACAGGGGATTACGAGCAGTACTTC.

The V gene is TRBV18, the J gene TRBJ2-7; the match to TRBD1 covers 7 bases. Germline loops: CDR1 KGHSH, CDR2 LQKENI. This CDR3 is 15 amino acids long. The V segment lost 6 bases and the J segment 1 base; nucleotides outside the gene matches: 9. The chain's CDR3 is CASSLRQGLSYEQYF. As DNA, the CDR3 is TGTGCCAGCTCCCTTCGACAGGGTCTATCCTACGAGCAGTACTTC.